Below, one T cell receptor (beta chain) is given with its context. Its antigen is currently unknown. Germline CDR1 SGDLS, CDR2 YYNGEE. The ends lost 4 bases at V and 4 bases at J; junction bases unmatched: 5. The CDR3 length is 13 residues. The assay was immunoSEQ multiplex PCR, and TCRdb's table has in-frame clones only and misses some. The profile shows over 75,000 clones, 88% of them singletons. No infections or other immune events were documented during collection. The data were taken from a study of identifying expanded T cells in peripheral blood. General study findings and limits: Clone count variance between approximately 2-week samples rose with total template count. Approximately 1.2 clones differed between technical replicates, versus around 16 and 19 over time.

The sequence derives from a person between 18 and 75 years old in good health. Sequenced material: blood. The rearrangement joins TRBV9 to TRBJ2-7, with TRBD2 matching 7 bases. As DNA, the CDR3 is TGTGCCAGCAGCCCCTCGGGGGGATACGAGCAGTACTTC. It encodes CASSPSGGYEQYF.